This passage covers 14 T cell receptor beta chains from one sample sequenced in a study of response to subunit inactivated influenza vaccine. A single record per CDR3 protein comes from TCRdb applying MiXCR to the RT-PCR reads. This table holds roughly 500,000 distinct CDR3 sequences, 15% to 20% found once. This material consisted of CD4+ T cells sorted from PBMCs, taken around 25 months after vaccination. These receptors came from a man aged 50-75 years who received an inactivated influenza vaccine.

In this sample, this clonotype turned up once. The chain links TRBV10-1 to TRBJ2-7; D may be TRBD2 (6 bases). This CDR3 spans 16 amino acids. Trimming took off 7 bases at V and 3 bases at J, with 22 bases between the two ends. CDR1 is WNHNN and CDR2 is SYGVQD in the germline V gene (reference sequence). The CDR3 is CASNLGGLERSYEQYF. The CDR3 DNA is TGCGCCAGCAACCTTGGGGGACTCGAGAGGAGCTACGAGCAGTACTTC.

The chain joins TRBV20-1 to TRBJ2-2, with a possible D match to TRBD1 (5 bases). The CDR3 extends over 14 amino acids. The germline V and J ends were trimmed by 3 bases and 4 bases, with 12 bases remaining between them. In germline, CDR1 is DFQATT, CDR2 SNEGSKA (reference sequence). CDR3 amino acids: CSARGGAGTGELFF. The DNA of the CDR3 is TGCAGTGCTAGGGGTGGGGCCGGCACCGGGGAGCTGTTTTTT.

This clonotype was observed many times. This chain connects TRBV7-8 to TRBJ2-3; D assignment may be TRBD1 or TRBD2 (6 bases each). Trimming removed 2 bases at V and 1 base at J, with 19 bases between. Germline loops: CDR1 SGHVS, CDR2 FQNEAQ. There are 18 residues in the CDR3. For the CDR3, the DNA is TGTGCCAGCAGCTTACGGGTGGGGGGCTCCAGGGGCACAGATACGCAGTATTTT. Translation: CASSLRVGGSRGTDTQYF.

The CDR3 region is CASSLGQLKYQETQYF. The CDR3 nucleotides are TGTGCCAGCAGCTTGGGACAGCTCAAGTACCAAGAGACCCAGTACTTC. The V call is TRBV7-9, the J call TRBJ2-5, with 7 nucleotides matching TRBD1. Germline V gene sequence: CDR1 SEHNR, CDR2 FQNEAQ (reference sequence). J lost 0 bases, V lost 3 bases, and 7 bases had no gene match. The CDR3 extends over 16 amino acids. Together with reference TRBV7-9 and TRBJ2-5, the CDR3 gives the full variable domain: DTGVSQNPRHKITKRGQNVTFRCDPISEHNRLYWYRQTLGQGPEFLTYFQNEAQLEKSRLLSDRFSAERPKGSFSTLEIQRTEQGDSAMYLCASSLGQLKYQETQYFGPGTRLLVL.

This clonotype was seen many times. The chain is built from TRBV11-2 and TRBJ2-7, with D possibly matching TRBD2 (5 bases). The germline gives CDR1 SGHAT, CDR2 FQNNGV. V shed 1 base and J shed 1 base, with 8 bases lying between them. CDR3 size: 14 residues. In DNA, the CDR3 is TGTGCCAGCAGCTTAGGAGGGTTTTCCTACGAGCAGTACTTC. Translation: CASSLGGFSYEQYF.

This clonotype has ten or more counts. V is TRBV4-3 and J is TRBJ2-3; D gene unclear. V was clipped by 0 bases and J by 2 bases, with 6 bases between them. The CDR3 has 14 residues. Germline V gene data show CDR1 as LGHNA and CDR2 as YSLEER. In nucleotides, the CDR3 is TGCGCCAGCAGCCAAGATAGACTCACAGATACGCAGTATTTT. The encoded protein is CASSQDRLTDTQYF.

This clonotype was seen more than once but under ten times. The chain joins TRBV5-1 to TRBJ2-3, with 10 bases matching TRBD2. This CDR3 spans 17 amino acids. CDR1 and CDR2 from the germline V gene are SGHRS and YFSETQ. Unmatched junction bases numbered 10, after V lost 1 base and J lost 5 bases. The CDR3 nucleotides are TGCGCCAGCAGCTTGTTGGCTAGCGGGGGCCCGGGAGATACGCAGTATTTT. Translating it yields CASSLLASGGPGDTQYF.

A few counts support this clonotype. This chain links TRBV6-5 with TRBJ1-2; D gene unclear. Per the germline V gene, CDR1 is MNHEY and CDR2 is SVGAGI. The V and J ends lost 4 bases and 7 bases respectively, with 13 bases between them. This CDR3 has 13 amino acids. CDR3 region: CASSSREGSGYTF. The CDR3 DNA sequence: TGTGCCAGCAGTTCCCGGGAAGGCTCTGGCTACACCTTC.

This clonotype was counted a few times. The rearrangement joins TRBV30 to TRBJ2-5, with TRBD2 matching 10 bases. Germline lookup yields CDR1 GTSNPN and CDR2 SVGIG (reference sequence). After removal of 2 bases from V and 4 bases from J, the junction contained 4 bases not matched to a gene. This CDR3 is 14 amino acids long. The CDR3 reads CAWSSSGRLETQYF. The CDR3 DNA reads TGTGCCTGGAGTTCTAGCGGGAGACTAGAGACCCAGTACTTC.

This CDR3 is CSVVRTNTEAFF. The DNA for the CDR3 is TGCAGCGTTGTTAGGACGAACACTGAAGCTTTCTTT. The chain is built from TRBV29-1 and TRBJ1-1; D uncertain. Trimming shortened V by 4 bases and J by 1 base, and 7 bases separated the two germline ends. The CDR3 runs to 12 residues. In germline, CDR1 is SQVTM, CDR2 ANQGSEA.

The chain employs TRBV20-1 and TRBJ2-4, with a tentative D call TRBD1 (6 bases). The CDR3 consists of 15 residues. Germline V CDR1 and CDR2: DFQATT, SNEGSKA (reference sequence). The ends were cut back, 3 bases at V and 5 bases at J, with 17 bases in the middle. This CDR3 is CSARTRRQVQNIQYF. The DNA for the CDR3 is TGCAGTGCTAGGACCCGACGACAGGTCCAAAACATTCAGTACTTC.

This chain joins TRBV5-1 and TRBJ1-1; D possibly corresponds to TRBD1 (5 bases). The CDR3 has 15 amino acids. The V end lost 4 bases, the J end lost 5 bases, and 18 bases lay between the germline ends. The germline V gene encodes CDR1 SGHRS and CDR2 YFSETQ. CDR3 sequence: CASSPGQGYRTEAFF. In DNA, the CDR3 is TGCGCCAGCAGCCCGGGGCAGGGCTATCGGACTGAAGCTTTCTTT.

This clonotype was seen a handful of times. The chain combines TRBV10-3 with TRBJ1-6; possible D gene TRBD1, 6 bases. The germline V gene has CDR1 ENHRY and CDR2 SYGVKD. Trimming removed 11 bases from V and 4 bases from J, with 21 bases in between. The CDR3 runs 16 residues. The CDR3 sequence is CASRRGENLYNSPLHF. Here the CDR3 DNA reads TGTGCCTCCCGGAGGGGGGAGAATCTTTATAATTCACCCCTCCACTTT.

CDR3 in DNA: TGTGCCAGCAGTCCCCGGGGTGGGGGCTCTGGGCAGCCCCAGCATTTT. Protein product: CASSPRGGGSGQPQHF. The chain is built from TRBV12-3 or TRBV12-4 and TRBJ1-5; tentative D call: TRBD1 (6 bases). CDR3 length: 16 amino acids. The ends were cut back, 5 bases at V and 7 bases at J, with 21 bases in the middle.